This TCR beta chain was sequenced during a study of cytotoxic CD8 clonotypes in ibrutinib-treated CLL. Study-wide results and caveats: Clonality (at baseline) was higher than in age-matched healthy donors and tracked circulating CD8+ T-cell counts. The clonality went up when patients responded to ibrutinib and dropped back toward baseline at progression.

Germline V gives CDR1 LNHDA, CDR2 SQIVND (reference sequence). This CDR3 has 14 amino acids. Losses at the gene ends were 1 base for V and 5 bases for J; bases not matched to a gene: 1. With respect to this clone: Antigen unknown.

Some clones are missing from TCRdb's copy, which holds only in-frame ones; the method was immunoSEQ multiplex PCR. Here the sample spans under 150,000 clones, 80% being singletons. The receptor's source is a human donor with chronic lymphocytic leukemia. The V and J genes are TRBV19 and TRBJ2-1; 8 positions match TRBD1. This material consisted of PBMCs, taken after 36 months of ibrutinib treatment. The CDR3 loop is CASSIGQGNNEQFF. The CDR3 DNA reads TGTGCCAGTAGTATAGGACAGGGGAACAATGAGCAGTTCTTC. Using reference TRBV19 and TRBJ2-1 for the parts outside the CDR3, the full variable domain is DGGITQSPKYLFRKEGQNVTLSCEQNLNHDAMYWYRQDPGQGLRLIYYSQIVNDFQKGDIAEGYSVSREKKESFPLTVTSAQKNPTAFYLCASSIGQGNNEQFFGPGTRLTVL.